The 29 T cell receptor beta chains listed next were all sequenced from one sample in a study of Graves' ophthalmopathy and Graves' hyperthyroidism (dated by TCRdb to 2017 to 2018). This sample was sequenced with an Illumina HiSeq 2000. For repertoire sequencing, the TCR beta CDR3 regions were amplified from RNA transcripts. A first-round RT-PCR used HTBI primers with the Qiagen OneStep RT-PCR kit, followed by a second-round multiplex PCR, size selection and purification. TCRdb itself trimmed the public reads at Q25 with fastp, ran MiXCR and retained productive beta chains. Every CDR3 protein is listed once, alongside the most common genes and DNA of its rows. The sample table lists fewer than 600,000 distinct CDR3 sequences, around an eighth of them with a count of one. The top ten clones comprise approximately 9.8% of the sample. The sequencing sample was made of blood. The receptor source for this set is a woman in her 30s with Graves' ophthalmopathy. Donor details come from another sample of the same person, matched by shared clones.

This clonotype was detected ten times or more. This chain uses TRBV6-1 with TRBJ1-1, with D possibly being TRBD1 (5 bases). V lost 7 bases, J lost 2 bases, and 14 bases lay in between. Per the germline V gene, CDR1 is MNHNS and CDR2 is SASEGT. The CDR3 spans 14 residues. As DNA, the CDR3 is TGTGCCAGCACGAAGGCAGGGCTAAACACTGAAGCTTTCTTT. It codes for CASTKAGLNTEAFF.

Only a few counts were recorded for this clonotype. J is TRBJ2-7 and V is TRBV11-2; D may be TRBD1 (6 bases). CDR1 is SGHAT, CDR2 FQNNGV, per germline. V was clipped by 3 bases and J by 2 bases, with 8 bases between them. The CDR3 consists of 13 residues. CDR3 protein: CASSFRTAYEQYF. The CDR3 DNA reads as TGTGCCAGCAGCTTCCGGACAGCCTACGAGCAGTACTTC.

This sequence joins TRBV4-1 and TRBJ2-7; TRBD1 aligns across 11 bases. CDR1 is MGHRA and CDR2 is YSYEKL in the germline V gene. Trimming cost V 3 bases and J 5 bases; bases outside gene matches: 3. This CDR3 is built from 14 residues. CDR3 sequence (DNA): TGCGCCAGCAGCCACGGGACAGGGGGAGACGAGCAGTACTTC. It yields the protein CASSHGTGGDEQYF.

In its sample, this clonotype was seen many times. This sequence joins TRBV20-1 and TRBJ2-2; the D gene could be TRBD1 or TRBD2 (6 bases each). Germline-derived CDR1 and CDR2 are DFQATT and SNEGSKA (reference sequence). Trimming took 3 bases from V and 0 from J, leaving 14 bases between them. This CDR3 is 16 amino acids long. CDR3 residues: CSASGGPTSNTGELFF. CDR3 in DNA: TGCAGTGCTAGCGGGGGCCCTACTTCGAACACCGGGGAGCTGTTTTTT.

The V and J genes are TRBV28 and TRBJ1-6; no reliable D call. The CDR3 has 14 amino acids. V was clipped by 5 bases and J by 5 bases, with 10 bases between them. The germline gives CDR1 MDHEN, CDR2 SYDVKM. CDR3 sequence reads: CASSPQRDNSPLHF. Here the CDR3 DNA reads TGTGCCAGCAGTCCTCAGAGAGATAATTCACCCCTCCACTTT.

This clonotype was picked up many times. J is TRBJ1-1 and V is TRBV6-2 or TRBV6-3; 10 positions match TRBD1. CDR1 and CDR2 from the germline V gene are MNHEY and SVGEGT. The CDR3 consists of 16 residues. The trim removed 7 bases at V and 3 bases at J, leaving 11 bases unmatched. CDR3 DNA: TGTGCCAGCAACACAGACAGGGGGCTTCGGGACACTGAAGCTTTCTTT. Protein sequence: CASNTDRGLRDTEAFF.

This clonotype was detected many times. The J gene is TRBJ2-4, the V gene TRBV3-1; maybe TRBD2 (6 bases). There are 16 residues in the CDR3. V was shortened by 1 base and J by 1 base, with 11 bases between the two germline ends. Germline V gives CDR1 LGHDT, CDR2 YNNKEL (reference sequence). The CDR3 region is CASSQVLGSAKNIQYF. The CDR3, as DNA: TGTGCCAGCAGCCAAGTGCTCGGGAGTGCCAAAAACATTCAGTACTTC.

This clonotype was recorded at least ten times. The V and J genes are TRBV27 and TRBJ2-5; 9 positions match TRBD2. The CDR3 sequence is 17 residues long. Losses at the gene ends were 6 bases for V and 5 bases for J; bases not matched to a gene: 16. Germline V gene sequence: CDR1 MNHEY, CDR2 SMNVEV (reference sequence). As DNA, the CDR3 is TGTGCCAGCAGACTACTTGCGGGGGGGACTGAGGGTGAGACCCAGTACTTC. This translates into CASRLLAGGTEGETQYF.

The V gene is TRBV30, the J gene TRBJ2-2; possibly TRBD2 for D (6 bases). CDR1 is GTSNPN, CDR2 SVGIG, per germline (reference sequence). This CDR3 spans 14 amino acids. V lost 5 bases and J 0 bases, leaving 10 bases between the germline ends. The CDR3 coding sequence is TGTGCCTGGGCCGGGACTTCGAACACCGGGGAGCTGTTTTTT. This gives the protein CAWAGTSNTGELFF.

This clonotype was observed at least ten times. The V and J genes are TRBV9 and TRBJ2-7, with 9 bases lining up with TRBD1. The J segment lost 1 base and the V segment lost 3 bases, leaving 2 bases of the junction unmatched. The CDR3 is 14 amino acids. Germline values: CDR1 SGDLS, CDR2 YYNGEE. CDR3 bases: TGTGCCAGCAGCGATGGACAGGGGTCCTACGAGCAGTACTTC. It specifies CASSDGQGSYEQYF. The complete variable domain, with remaining parts taken from reference TRBV9 and TRBJ2-7, reads DSGVTQTPKHLITATGQRVTLRCSPRSGDLSVYWYQQSLDQGLQFLIQYYNGEERAKGNILERFSAQQFPDLHSELNLSSLELGDSALYFCASSDGQGSYEQYFGPGTRLTVT.

This clonotype has at least ten counts. The chain joins TRBV28 to TRBJ1-1; D is unclear. Germline-derived CDR1 and CDR2 are MDHEN and SYDVKM. This CDR3 comprises 15 residues. V was pared by 7 bases and J by 8 bases, with 23 bases between. CDR3 region: CASTAEPPLFQEAFF. DNA of the CDR3: TGTGCCAGCACCGCTGAGCCGCCTCTTTTCCAGGAAGCTTTCTTT.

This clonotype turned up a few times. The chain joins TRBV19 to TRBJ2-5; D might be TRBD2 (5 bases). Germline values: CDR1 LNHDA, CDR2 SQIVND (reference sequence). V lost 5 bases and J lost 4, with 17 bases in between. The CDR3 consists of 15 residues. The CDR3 here is CASSREGRQAETQYF. The CDR3 DNA follows: TGTGCCAGTAGTCGAGAGGGAAGGCAGGCAGAGACCCAGTACTTC.

The V call is TRBV12-3 or TRBV12-4, the J call TRBJ1-1, with D hard to call. The CDR3 loop spans 14 amino acids. Trimming removed 2 bases at V and 7 bases at J, with 14 bases between. CDR3 protein: CASSLRPRINEAFF. In nucleotides, the CDR3 is TGTGCCAGCAGTTTACGTCCTCGGATAAATGAAGCTTTCTTT.

The chain combines TRBV6-2 or TRBV6-3 with TRBJ2-2, with D hard to call. The ends were cut back, 4 bases at V and 0 bases at J, with 12 bases in the middle. The V gene's germline CDR1 is MNHEY and CDR2 SVGEGT. The CDR3 totals 16 residues. As DNA, the CDR3 is TGTGCCAGCAGTTCCCCCAGCAGCGCGAACACCGGGGAGCTGTTTTTT. It yields the protein CASSSPSSANTGELFF.

The chain is built from TRBV6-2 or TRBV6-3 and TRBJ2-3; D is perhaps TRBD2 (6 bases). The length of the CDR3 is 17 residues. Per germline, CDR1 MNHEY and CDR2 SVGEGT. Trimming left V 6 bases short and J 4 bases short, with 23 bases between. DNA for the CDR3: TGTGCCAGCAGGGGGACTTCCGGACAACGGCCCTCAGATACGCAGTATTTT. This translates into CASRGTSGQRPSDTQYF.

The chain couples TRBV20-1 to TRBJ1-5; 9 bases line up with TRBD1. The junction had 2 bases not matched to a gene; V was cut back by 3 bases and J by 5 bases. CDR1 is DFQATT, CDR2 SNEGSKA, per germline (reference sequence). The CDR3 consists of 13 residues. CDR3 residues: CSARGQGYQPQHF. CDR3 DNA: TGCAGTGCTAGGGGACAGGGTTATCAGCCCCAGCATTTT.

This clonotype has a count of ten or more. The chain has TRBV5-1 and TRBJ1-2; D is unclear. The CDR3 sequence is 13 residues long. V lost 4 bases and J 1 base, leaving 8 bases between the germline ends. CDR1 is SGHRS and CDR2 is YFSETQ in the germline V gene. CDR3 residues: CASSRESNYGYTF. CDR3 bases: TGCGCCAGCAGCAGGGAGAGTAACTATGGCTACACCTTC.

There are many counts of this clonotype. The chain has TRBV12-3 or TRBV12-4 and TRBJ2-1, with D unresolved. V gave up 5 bases and J gave up 4 bases, with 18 bases separating them. This CDR3 has 16 amino acids. Here the CDR3 DNA reads TGTGCCAGCAGTCCCCAGTACAGTGCGATGTACAATGAGCAGTTCTTC. As protein: CASSPQYSAMYNEQFF.

The V call is TRBV6-1, the J call TRBJ2-5; D is tentatively TRBD1 or TRBD2 (5 bases each). Trimming removed 1 base from V and 7 bases from J, with 10 bases in between. The CDR3 is 13 residues long. CDR1 is MNHNS and CDR2 is SASEGT in the germline V gene. The CDR3 sequence is CASSEGQGVTQYF. DNA of the CDR3: TGTGCCAGCAGTGAAGGGCAGGGAGTGACCCAGTACTTC.

The V call is TRBV30, the J call TRBJ2-7; TRBD1 aligns across 7 bases. V trimming: 8 bases; J trimming: 3 bases; junction bases outside the gene matches: 7. The CDR3 has 12 residues. Germline CDR1 GTSNPN, CDR2 SVGIG (reference sequence). CDR3 loop: CALRGQHYEQYF. The CDR3 bases are TGTGCCCTAAGGGGACAGCACTACGAGCAGTACTTC.

There are many counts of this clonotype. The V gene is TRBV6-5, the J gene TRBJ2-2; D may match TRBD1 or TRBD2 (5 bases each). Per the germline V gene, CDR1 is MNHEY and CDR2 is SVGAGI. This CDR3 spans 15 amino acids. Trimming left V 6 bases short and J 5 bases short, with 16 bases between. The CDR3: CASSSGTRTTGELFF. The CDR3 DNA is TGTGCCAGCAGCTCCGGGACGCGGACAACCGGGGAGCTGTTTTTT.

This clonotype showed up many times. This chain uses TRBV3-1 with TRBJ2-7; D is undetermined. The germline V gene encodes CDR1 LGHDT and CDR2 YNNKEL (reference sequence). CDR3 length: 14 amino acids. The V and J ends lost 0 bases and 4 bases respectively, with 10 bases between them. DNA for the CDR3: TGTGCCAGCAGCCAAGATCGGAGCCTGTACGAGCAGTACTTC. Protein: CASSQDRSLYEQYF.

This clonotype was detected ten times or more. The rearrangement joins TRBV4-1 to TRBJ2-6; either TRBD1 or TRBD2 may fit D (5 bases each). V lost 3 bases to trimming and J lost 1 base, with 10 bases between them. There are 16 residues in the CDR3. Germline V lookup: CDR1 MGHRA, CDR2 YSYEKL. CDR3 region: CASSQGVLSGANVLTF. In nucleotides, the CDR3 is TGCGCCAGCAGCCAGGGGGTACTATCTGGGGCCAACGTCCTGACTTTC.

The sample holds many counts of this clonotype. The chain couples TRBV6-1 to TRBJ2-7, with D tentatively TRBD2 (6 bases). Trimming left V 7 bases short and J 2 bases short, with 15 bases between. CDR1 is MNHNS and CDR2 is SASEGT in the germline V gene. The CDR3 contains 14 residues. CDR3 residues: CASNTGGMPYEQYF. The DNA of the CDR3 is TGTGCCAGCAACACCGGCGGGATGCCCTACGAGCAGTACTTC.

This clonotype occurred many times. The chain joins TRBV12-3 or TRBV12-4 to TRBJ1-1, with D possibly TRBD1 on 6 matching bases. The CDR3 extends over 15 amino acids. The V end lost 5 bases, the J end lost 0 bases, and 13 bases lay between the germline ends. CDR3 sequence (DNA): TGTGCCAGCAGTGGACAGTACGTTATGAACACTGAAGCTTTCTTT. This encodes CASSGQYVMNTEAFF.

The chain couples TRBV27 to TRBJ2-7; perhaps TRBD2 as D (6 bases). Germline V gives CDR1 MNHEY, CDR2 SMNVEV (reference sequence). CDR3 length equals 14 residues. The V end was cut by 5 bases, the J end by 1 base, with 12 bases between. The CDR3, as DNA: TGTGCCAGCAGTCCGGGACTCCCATCCTACGAGCAGTACTTC. Protein: CASSPGLPSYEQYF.

This clonotype was recorded a few times. The gene calls are TRBV24-1 and TRBJ2-5; D may be TRBD1 or TRBD2 (6 bases each). CDR3 length: 16 amino acids. Between the trimmed V and J ends, which lost 3 bases and 5 bases, there was a span of 18 bases. Germline V lookup: CDR1 KGHDR, CDR2 SFDVKD. In DNA, the CDR3 is TGTGCCACCAGTGATCCCGGGGGCCCCCGGGTGGAGACCCAGTACTTC. Translation: CATSDPGGPRVETQYF.

The table lists this clonotype with many counts. This may be a read error: a much more frequent sequence differs by one nucleotide. This chain joins TRBV2 and TRBJ2-5, with D uncertain. This CDR3 comprises 12 residues. Germline lookup yields CDR1 SNHLY and CDR2 FYNNEI. Trimming stripped 2 bases from V and 2 bases from J, with 3 bases between. In DNA form, the CDR3 reads TGTGCCAGCAGTGAACAGCAAGAGACCCAGTACTTC. Its protein product is CASSEQQETQYF.

This clonotype was counted only a few times. The chain is built from TRBV5-1 and TRBJ2-5; tentatively, D is TRBD2 (6 bases). There are 14 residues in the CDR3. CDR1 and CDR2 (germline): SGHRS, YFSETQ. The germline V and J ends were trimmed by 4 bases and 6 bases, with 16 bases remaining between them. The CDR3 loop reads CASSPETEGQTQYF. The CDR3 DNA follows: TGCGCCAGCAGCCCGGAGACGGAGGGACAGACCCAGTACTTC.